What follows are 10 T cell receptor beta chains derived from one specimen sequenced in a study of regulatory T cells in long-lasting Graves disease. Time point in this sample: persistent/refractory GD, antithyroid drugs over 5 years with positive TRAb. Extracted PBMC RNA gave rise to the TCR library. Arm-PCR of CDR3 regions and iRepertoire HTBI primers were used to build TCR beta libraries. Using its own MiXCR run on the multiplex PCR reads, TCRdb lists one record per CDR3 protein. The sample lists roughly 500,000 distinct CDR3 sequences, about a fifth occurring once. Sequenced material: peripheral blood mononuclear cells (PBMCs), taken when the disease was refractory, from a patient treated with antithyroid drugs. The receptors shown here come from a female donor with Graves disease.

This clonotype has just a few counts. V and J are TRBV7-2 and TRBJ2-1; no clear D. Trimming stripped 2 bases from V and 8 bases from J, with 13 bases between. The germline gives CDR1 SGHTA, CDR2 FQGNSA. The CDR3 loop spans 14 amino acids. CDR3 residues: CASSLTAAKDEQFF. The CDR3 DNA reads as TGTGCCAGCAGCTTAACGGCAGCGAAGGATGAGCAGTTCTTC. Looking up the rest from reference TRBV7-2 and TRBJ2-1 gives the full variable domain: GAGVSQSPSNKVTEKGKDVELRCDPISGHTALYWYRQSLGQGLEFLIYFQGNSAPDKSGLPSDRFSAERTGGSVSTLTIQRTQQEDSAVYLCASSLTAAKDEQFFGPGTRLTVL.

The J gene is TRBJ1-2, the V gene TRBV27; TRBD1 agrees at 8 bases. Trimming cost V 5 bases and J 8 bases; bases outside gene matches: 10. Per the germline V gene, CDR1 is MNHEY and CDR2 is SMNVEV (reference sequence). CDR3 size: 14 residues. CDR3 in amino acids: CASSPGQGSVGYTF. The CDR3 nucleotides read TGTGCCAGCAGTCCCGGACAGGGATCGGTCGGCTACACCTTC.

This clonotype was seen only a few times. This CDR3 reads CASSLIGGLGGRLFF. Here the CDR3 DNA reads TGTGCCAGCAGCTTAATAGGAGGCCTCGGGGGTAGACTGTTTTTT. This chain links TRBV7-9 with TRBJ1-4; possibly TRBD1 for D (5 bases). V was cut by 2 bases and J by 13 bases, with 20 bases left in between. The CDR3 runs 15 residues. Germline V gives CDR1 SEHNR, CDR2 FQNEAQ (reference sequence).

This clonotype is a singleton in its sample. This rearrangement joins TRBV19 to TRBJ1-1; tentatively, D is TRBD1 (6 bases). Germline CDR1 is LNHDA and CDR2 is SQIVND (reference sequence). This CDR3 comprises 17 residues. V was cut by 6 bases and J by 0 bases, with 20 bases left in between. The CDR3 DNA reads as TGTGCCAGTAGGAAGTTCTCCGGGGGCGCCGTGAACACTGAAGCTTTCTTT. Translating gives CASRKFSGGAVNTEAFF.

This clonotype was found many times. This chain connects TRBV20-1 to TRBJ1-6; D remains unclear. The V gene's germline CDR1 is DFQATT and CDR2 SNEGSKA (reference sequence). Trimming cost V 1 base and J 0 bases, with 7 bases left between them. This CDR3 has 15 amino acids. DNA of the CDR3: TGCAGTGCTAGAGCAGCTAGCTCCTATAATTCACCCCTCCACTTT. It specifies CSARAASSYNSPLHF.

This clonotype was seen many times. The chain couples TRBV28 to TRBJ1-5; the D gene is possibly TRBD1 (5 bases). The ends were cut back, 5 bases at V and 7 bases at J, with 15 bases in the middle. The CDR3 contains 14 residues. The V gene's germline CDR1 is MDHEN and CDR2 SYDVKM. Written as DNA, the CDR3 is TGTGCCAGCAGTGTCCTAGGGGCGGGGCAGCCCCAGCATTTT. It is translated as CASSVLGAGQPQHF.

In its sample, this clonotype was seen a few times. This chain joins TRBV7-2 and TRBJ2-2; tentatively, D is TRBD2 (5 bases). The CDR3 is 15 residues long. With 3 bases removed from V and 7 bases from J, the gap between germline ends came to 15 bases. Per germline, CDR1 SGHTA and CDR2 FQGNSA. The CDR3 loop reads CASSFTAGEIGELFF. CDR3 nucleotides: TGTGCCAGCAGCTTCACCGCTGGGGAGATCGGGGAGCTGTTTTTT.

This clonotype came up once. The rearrangement uses TRBV18 and TRBJ1-1; D gene ambiguous. V lost 3 bases, J lost 1 base, and 9 bases lay in between. This CDR3 is 14 amino acids long. Per germline, CDR1 KGHSH and CDR2 LQKENI. Written as DNA, the CDR3 is TGTGCCAGCTCACCGGCTCCCAGGAACACTGAAGCTTTCTTT. As protein: CASSPAPRNTEAFF.

This chain links TRBV6-1 with TRBJ2-6, with D hard to call. Germline CDR1 reads MNHNS; CDR2 reads SASEGT. V lost 7 bases to trimming and J lost 1 base, with 11 bases between them. The CDR3 is made up of 15 amino acids. This CDR3 reads CASTQQLSGANVLTF. The CDR3, as DNA: TGTGCCAGCACCCAGCAGCTATCTGGGGCCAACGTCCTGACTTTC.

Many counts were recorded for this clonotype. This chain joins TRBV29-1 and TRBJ1-1; D gene unclear. Germline V gene data show CDR1 as SQVTM and CDR2 as ANQGSEA. CDR3 size: 13 residues. With 7 bases removed from V and 2 bases from J, the gap between germline ends came to 14 bases. CDR3 amino acids: CSGEGGLNTEAFF. In DNA, the CDR3 is TGCAGCGGGGAAGGCGGGCTTAACACTGAAGCTTTCTTT.